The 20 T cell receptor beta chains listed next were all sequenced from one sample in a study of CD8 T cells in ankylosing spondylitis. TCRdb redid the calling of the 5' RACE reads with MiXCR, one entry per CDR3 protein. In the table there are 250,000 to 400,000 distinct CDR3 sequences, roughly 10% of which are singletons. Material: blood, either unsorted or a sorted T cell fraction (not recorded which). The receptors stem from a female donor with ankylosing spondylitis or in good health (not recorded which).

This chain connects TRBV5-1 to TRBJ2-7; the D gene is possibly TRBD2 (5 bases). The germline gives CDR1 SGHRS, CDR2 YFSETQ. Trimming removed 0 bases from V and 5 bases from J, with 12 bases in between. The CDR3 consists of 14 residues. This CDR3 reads CASSLGGGLDEQYF. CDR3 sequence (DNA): TGCGCCAGCAGCTTGGGAGGCGGGCTCGACGAGCAGTACTTC.

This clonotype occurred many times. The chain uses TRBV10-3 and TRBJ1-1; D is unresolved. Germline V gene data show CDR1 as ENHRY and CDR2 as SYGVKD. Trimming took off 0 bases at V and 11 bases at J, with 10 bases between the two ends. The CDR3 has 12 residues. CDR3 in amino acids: CAISESWQLAFF. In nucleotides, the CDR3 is TGTGCCATCAGTGAGTCGTGGCAGTTGGCTTTCTTT.

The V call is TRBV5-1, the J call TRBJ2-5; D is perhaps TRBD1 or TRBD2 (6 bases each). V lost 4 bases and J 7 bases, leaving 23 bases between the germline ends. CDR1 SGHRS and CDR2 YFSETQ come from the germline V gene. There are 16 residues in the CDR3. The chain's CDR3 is CASSPSGPLRGATQYF. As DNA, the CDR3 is TGCGCCAGCAGCCCGTCGGGGCCTCTGAGGGGGGCGACCCAGTACTTC.

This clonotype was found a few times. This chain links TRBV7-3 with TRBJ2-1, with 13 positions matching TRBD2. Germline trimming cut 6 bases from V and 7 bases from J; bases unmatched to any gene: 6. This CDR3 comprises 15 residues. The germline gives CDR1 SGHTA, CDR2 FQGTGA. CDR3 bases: TGTGCCAGCAGTCGACTAGCGGGGGGTCCGAATGAGCAGTTCTTC. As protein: CASSRLAGGPNEQFF.

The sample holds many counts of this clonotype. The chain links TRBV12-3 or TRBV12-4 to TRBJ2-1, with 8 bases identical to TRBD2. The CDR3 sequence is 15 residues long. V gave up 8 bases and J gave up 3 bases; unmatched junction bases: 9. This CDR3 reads CASQVAGTFYNEQFF. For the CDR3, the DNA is TGTGCCAGCCAAGTAGCGGGGACATTCTACAATGAGCAGTTCTTC.

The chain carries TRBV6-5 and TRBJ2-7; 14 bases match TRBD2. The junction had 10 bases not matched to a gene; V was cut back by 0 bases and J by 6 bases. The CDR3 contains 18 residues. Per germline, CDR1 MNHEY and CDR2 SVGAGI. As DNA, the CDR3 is TGTGCCAGCAGTTACTCGGTCCCGGGACTAGCGGGAGATTCCGAGCAGTACTTC. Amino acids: CASSYSVPGLAGDSEQYF.

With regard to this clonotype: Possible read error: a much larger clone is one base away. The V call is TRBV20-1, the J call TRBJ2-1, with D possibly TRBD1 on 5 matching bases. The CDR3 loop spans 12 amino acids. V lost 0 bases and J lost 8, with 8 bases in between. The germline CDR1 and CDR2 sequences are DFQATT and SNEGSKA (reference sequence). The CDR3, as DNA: TGCAGTGCTAGAGATCAAGGGGATGAGCAGTTCTTC. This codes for CSARDQGDEQFF.

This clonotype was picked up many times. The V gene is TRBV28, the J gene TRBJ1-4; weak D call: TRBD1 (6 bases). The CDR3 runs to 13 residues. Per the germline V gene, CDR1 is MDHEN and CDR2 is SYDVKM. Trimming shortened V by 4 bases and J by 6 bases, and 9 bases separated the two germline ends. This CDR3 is CASSSRQDEKLFF. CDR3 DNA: TGTGCCAGCAGTTCCCGACAGGATGAAAAACTGTTTTTT.

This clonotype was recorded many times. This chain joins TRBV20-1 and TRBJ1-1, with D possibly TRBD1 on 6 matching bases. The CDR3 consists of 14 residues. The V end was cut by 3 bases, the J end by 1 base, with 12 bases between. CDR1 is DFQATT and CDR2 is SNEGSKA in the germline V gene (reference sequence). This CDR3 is CSARETGRNTEAFF. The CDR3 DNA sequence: TGCAGTGCTAGGGAAACAGGGAGGAACACTGAAGCTTTCTTT.

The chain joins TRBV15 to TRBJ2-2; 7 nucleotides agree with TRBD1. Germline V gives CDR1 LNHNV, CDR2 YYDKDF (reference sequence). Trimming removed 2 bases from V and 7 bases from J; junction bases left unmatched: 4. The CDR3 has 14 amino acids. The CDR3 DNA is TGTGCCACCAGCAGATCCACAGGGGTCGGGGAGCTGTTTTTT. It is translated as CATSRSTGVGELFF.

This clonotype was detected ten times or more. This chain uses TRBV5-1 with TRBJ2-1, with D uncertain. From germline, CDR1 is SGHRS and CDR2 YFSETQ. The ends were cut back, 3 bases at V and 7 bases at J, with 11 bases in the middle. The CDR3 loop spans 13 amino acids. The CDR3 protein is CASSSLNGNEQFF. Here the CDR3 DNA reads TGCGCCAGCAGCTCCTTAAATGGAAATGAGCAGTTCTTC.

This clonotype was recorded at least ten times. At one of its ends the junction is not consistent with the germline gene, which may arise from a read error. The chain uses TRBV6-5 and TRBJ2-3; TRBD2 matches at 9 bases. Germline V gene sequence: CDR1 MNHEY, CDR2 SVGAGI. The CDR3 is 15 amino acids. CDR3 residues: CASSYSALSGGLLHF. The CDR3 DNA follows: TGTGCCAGCAGTTACTCGGCCCTCAGCGGGGGGCTTTTGCATTTT.

The CDR3 region is CASSLSNGRGFSYEQYF. CDR3 bases: TGCGCCAGCAGCTTGTCCAACGGGCGGGGCTTCTCCTACGAGCAGTACTTC. This rearrangement joins TRBV5-1 to TRBJ2-7; a possible D gene is TRBD2 (6 bases). The CDR3 contains 17 residues. Trimming removed 1 base from V and 0 bases from J, with 17 bases in between. Germline V lookup: CDR1 SGHRS, CDR2 YFSETQ.

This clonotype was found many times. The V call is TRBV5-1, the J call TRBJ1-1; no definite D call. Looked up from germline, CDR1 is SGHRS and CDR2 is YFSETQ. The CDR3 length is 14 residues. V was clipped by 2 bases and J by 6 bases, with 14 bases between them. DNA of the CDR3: TGCGCCAGCAGCTTCACGACCCCGGGAGCTGAAGCTTTCTTT. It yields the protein CASSFTTPGAEAFF.

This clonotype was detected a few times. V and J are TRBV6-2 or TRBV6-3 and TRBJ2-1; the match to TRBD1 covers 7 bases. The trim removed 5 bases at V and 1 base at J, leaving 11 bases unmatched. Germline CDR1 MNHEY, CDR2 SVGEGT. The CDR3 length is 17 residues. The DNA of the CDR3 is TGTGCCAGCAGTACTCCCCCGGACAGGACGTCCTACAATGAGCAGTTCTTC. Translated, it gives CASSTPPDRTSYNEQFF.

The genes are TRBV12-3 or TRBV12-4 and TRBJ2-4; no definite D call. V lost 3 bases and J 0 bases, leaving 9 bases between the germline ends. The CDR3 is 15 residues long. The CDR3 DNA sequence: TGTGCCAGCAGTTTCCCGGGCGGAGCCAAAAACATTCAGTACTTC. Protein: CASSFPGGAKNIQYF.

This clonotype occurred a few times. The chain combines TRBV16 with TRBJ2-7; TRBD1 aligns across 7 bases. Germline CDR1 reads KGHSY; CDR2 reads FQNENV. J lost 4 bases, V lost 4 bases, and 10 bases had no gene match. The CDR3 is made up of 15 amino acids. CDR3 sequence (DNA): TGTGCCAGCAGCCCCGAGGTAGGGGGCTTTTACGAGCAGTACTTC. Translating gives CASSPEVGGFYEQYF.

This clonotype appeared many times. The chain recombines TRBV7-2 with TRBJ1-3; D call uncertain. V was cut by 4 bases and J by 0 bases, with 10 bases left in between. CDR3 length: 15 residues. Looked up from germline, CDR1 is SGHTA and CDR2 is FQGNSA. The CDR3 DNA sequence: TGTGCCAGCAGCTCAGGCCCGGGCTCTGGAAACACCATATATTTT. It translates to CASSSGPGSGNTIYF.

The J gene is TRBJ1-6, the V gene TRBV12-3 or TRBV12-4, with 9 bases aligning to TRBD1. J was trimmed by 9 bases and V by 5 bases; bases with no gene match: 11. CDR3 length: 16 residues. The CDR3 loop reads CASSPPPGQGRSPLHF. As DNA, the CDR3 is TGTGCCAGCAGTCCCCCACCGGGACAGGGACGTTCACCCCTCCACTTT.

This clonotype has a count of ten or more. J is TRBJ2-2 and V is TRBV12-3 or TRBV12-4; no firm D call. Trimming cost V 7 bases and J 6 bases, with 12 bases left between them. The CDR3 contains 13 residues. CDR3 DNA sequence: TGTGCCAGCATCTTGAGAGGTTCCGGGGAGCTGTTTTTT. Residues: CASILRGSGELFF.